Given below is one T cell receptor beta chain in context. The antigen is undetermined. Other nucleotide sequences from this sample produce the same CDR3. Measured with immunoSEQ multiplex PCR; TCRdb has only the in-frame clones, and not every one. The sample has 2 million to 3 million clones, 80% to 95% seen once; the top ten hold 0.36%. These data are taken from a study of shared clonotypes between healthy human individuals. Study results and limitations: Generation probability values for non-shared clonotypes were lower than those for clonotypes shared by all four donors.

The TCR was taken from a man aged 18-30 years in good health. Some clones in this sample may be carry-over from other donors' samples. Input material: naive CD4+ T cells from PBMCs. As to subset: CD45RA+ positively selected.

CDR3 DNA: TGTGCCAGCAGCCTAGGGACAGGGGACACCGGGGAGCTGTTTTTT. Amino acid sequence: CASSLGTGDTGELFF. The V call is TRBV7-9, the J call TRBJ2-2, with 10 nucleotides matching TRBD1. The germline CDR1 and CDR2 sequences are SEHNR and FQNEAQ (reference sequence). V shed 5 bases and J 3 bases; nucleotides not matched to a gene: 3. CDR3 size: 15 residues. The full variable domain, in which reference TRBV7-9 and TRBJ2-2 provide the parts outside the CDR3, is DTGVSQNPRHKITKRGQNVTFRCDPISEHNRLYWYRQTLGQGPEFLTYFQNEAQLEKSRLLSDRFSAERPKGSFSTLEIQRTEQGDSAMYLCASSLGTGDTGELFFGEGSRLTVL.